This TCR beta chain appears in the sequencing data of a study of immune reconstitution after stem cell transplant in scleroderma (dated by TCRdb to 2016 to 2017). The method behind the library was RT-PCR. TCRdb records Illumina MiSeq as the sequencer. TCRdb reprocessed the public reads (quality trimming at Q25 with fastp, clone calling with MiXCR) and kept in-frame beta chains. One record per CDR3 amino acid sequence lists the most common genes and DNA. Counted in this sample were about 1,600 distinct CDR3 sequences; around 9.3% of them appeared once. Roughly 14% of the sample belongs to the ten largest clones. This clonotype has more than one count but fewer than ten. The antigen it binds to is not known. No base-level quality is on record; no much larger clone is a single base apart. V is pruned by 2 bases and J by 5 bases, leaving 5 bases of the junction without a gene match. The CDR3 goes from the cysteine to the phenylalanine over 16 residues. Left in the record is the CDR3 DNA by itself, 48 bases read in frame from the first base. The germline V gene encodes CDR1 KGHSH and CDR2 LQKENI.

Sample collection was performed before or after autologous hematopoietic stem cell transplantation (not recorded which). The rearrangement joined TRBV18 to TRBJ1-5, with TRBD1 matching 11 junction bases. The sequence was obtained from a female donor with systemic sclerosis. The nucleotide sequence is given as TGTGCCAGCTCACCAGGGACAGGGGGTCCGTATCAGCCCCAGCATTTT. This codes for CASSPGTGGPYQPQHF.